A selection of T cell receptor beta chains follows, all from one sample in a study of shared clonotypes between healthy human individuals. Produced via immunoSEQ multiplex PCR; TCRdb's table is partial and in-frame only. The sample has hundreds of thousands of clones, under 80% seen once; the top ten hold roughly 1.7%. What was sequenced was memory CD4+ T cells sorted from blood. These receptors were obtained from a woman younger than 45 in good health. Each CDR3 is given with its conserved first and last residue. A D gene is named only where the DNA matches it firmly. Rows give clone size only sometimes, using once, few, many, or a class for an expanded clone.

clone_size d_call j_call v_call cdr3_nt cdr3_aa
NA NA TRBJ1-2 TRBV4-1 TGCGCCAGCAGCCAAGGGATACCGGGGCGGGAAGGCTACACCTTC CASSQGIPGREGYTF
NA NA TRBJ2-3 TRBV7-2 TGTGCCAGCAGCCGAAACCCAGCCCTAGATACGCAGTATTTT CASSRNPALDTQYF
NA TRBD1 TRBJ2-3 TRBV5-6 TGTGCCAGCAGCGCCCGGGACAGGGATGCAGATACGCAGTATTTT CASSARDRDADTQYF
many NA TRBJ1-2 TRBV5-6 TGTGCCAGCAGCTTGGTCGGCAGTTCAAACTATGGCTACACCTTC CASSLVGSSNYGYTF
NA NA TRBJ1-1 TRBV2 TGTGCCAGCACTAACTTGCGGGGGGCGTCTGAAGCTTTCTTT CASTNLRGASEAFF
NA NA TRBJ2-3 TRBV6-4 TGTGCCAGCAGTTCCGGGGCTGGGGGCACAGATACGCAGTATTTT CASSSGAGGTDTQYF
NA NA TRBJ1-4 TRBV10-3 TGTGCCATCAACGAGGGAGGAGCTAATGAAAAACTGTTTTTT CAINEGGANEKLFF
NA NA TRBJ1-3 TRBV5-1 TGCGCCAGCAGCTTGGGACGGCCAGACACCATATATTTT CASSLGRPDTIYF
NA TRBD2 TRBJ2-1 TRBV7-3 TGTGCCAGCACCTTAACTAGCGGGGATGAGCAGTTCTTC CASTLTSGDEQFF
NA TRBD1 TRBJ1-4 TRBV28 TGTGCCAGCAGTTCCCCCGGCAGGGGGGAGAGGGAAAAACTGTTTTTT CASSSPGRGEREKLFF
NA TRBD1 TRBJ1-2 TRBV5-8 TGTGCCAGCAGCCCAAGGACAGGGGAGCTTTATGGCTACACCTTC CASSPRTGELYGYTF
NA NA TRBJ2-3 TRBV7-2 TGTGCCAGCAGCCCGGTTGTACTAGTCCCAGATACGCAGTATTTT CASSPVVLVPDTQYF
NA NA TRBJ2-6 TRBV6-6 TGTGCCAGCAGTTACCGGTCCTCTGGGGCCAACGTCCTGACTTTC CASSYRSSGANVLTF
few TRBD1 TRBJ1-5 TRBV18 TGTGCCAGCTCCCGGGGACAGGCAGATCAGCCCCAGCATTTT CASSRGQADQPQHF
NA TRBD1 TRBJ2-3 TRBV5-1 TGCGCCAGCAGCTCGGGGACAGGGGGGACGACGCAGTATTTT CASSSGTGGTTQYF
NA NA TRBJ1-2 TRBV7-2 TGTGCCAGCAGCTCATTACCGGGGTTGGGCTACACCTTC CASSSLPGLGYTF
NA TRBD2 TRBJ2-4 TRBV28 TGTGCCAGCAGTTCTCCGTCCTTTGGCGGGAGGTCGCGCAAAAACATTCAGTACTTC CASSSPSFGGRSRKNIQYF
NA NA TRBJ1-1 TRBV7-2 TGTGCCAGCAGCCCGAGGGGGAGGGTCACTGAAGCTTTCTTT CASSPRGRVTEAFF
few NA TRBJ1-1 TRBV6-1 TGTGCCAGCAGTGCTGAGGGACTGCAGAACACTGAAGCTTTCTTT CASSAEGLQNTEAFF
once NA TRBJ2-7 TRBV30 TGTGCCAGTAGTCTCGGCGGTGGAATAGGCGAGCAGTACTTC CASSLGGGIGEQYF
NA NA TRBJ1-1 TRBV6-1 TGTGCCACCTTCAGGGCTAACACTGAAGCTTTCTTT CATFRANTEAFF
many TRBD1 TRBJ1-2 TRBV5-1 TGCGCCAGCAGCTTGGGGGACAGGGATGCTGGCGGCTACACCTTC CASSLGDRDAGGYTF
NA TRBD2 TRBJ2-5 TRBV9 TGTGCCAGCTCGACTAGCGGTAACTTCCAAGAGACCCAGTACTTC CASSTSGNFQETQYF
NA NA TRBJ2-1 TRBV6-4 TGTGCCAGCAGTGACCTCTCCGGGGGAAAAAATGAGCAGTTCTTC CASSDLSGGKNEQFF
NA NA TRBJ2-3 TRBV14 TGTGCCAGCAGCCAGGTCTTCGACGGGAGCACAGATACGCAGTATTTT CASSQVFDGSTDTQYF
NA NA TRBJ2-7 TRBV5-1 TGCGCCAGCAGCTGGGATAAATTGACGCCCGAGAAGAACGAGCAGTACTTC CASSWDKLTPEKNEQYF
NA TRBD1 TRBJ2-4 TRBV28 TGTGCCAGCAGTTTCCGTCAACTGACAGGGCTAGCCAAAAACATTCAGTACTTC CASSFRQLTGLAKNIQYF
NA NA TRBJ2-3 TRBV2 TGTGCCAGCAGTGAGTTTTCGGGAACGGGAGATACGCAGTATTTT CASSEFSGTGDTQYF
NA NA TRBJ2-2 TRBV6-5 TGTGCCAGCAGCACAGGCACCGGGGAGCTGTTTTTT CASSTGTGELFF
NA TRBD1 TRBJ1-4 TRBV28 TGTGCCAGTGGGACAGGTGCAACTAATGAAAAACTGTTTTTT CASGTGATNEKLFF
NA NA TRBJ2-2 TRBV2 TGTGCCAGCAGTGGGCGGCTGGCCGGGGAGCTGTTTTTT CASSGRLAGELFF
NA NA TRBJ2-3 TRBV7-6 TGTGCCAGCAGCGAGAGGGGGGGAGATACGCAGTATTTT CASSERGGDTQYF